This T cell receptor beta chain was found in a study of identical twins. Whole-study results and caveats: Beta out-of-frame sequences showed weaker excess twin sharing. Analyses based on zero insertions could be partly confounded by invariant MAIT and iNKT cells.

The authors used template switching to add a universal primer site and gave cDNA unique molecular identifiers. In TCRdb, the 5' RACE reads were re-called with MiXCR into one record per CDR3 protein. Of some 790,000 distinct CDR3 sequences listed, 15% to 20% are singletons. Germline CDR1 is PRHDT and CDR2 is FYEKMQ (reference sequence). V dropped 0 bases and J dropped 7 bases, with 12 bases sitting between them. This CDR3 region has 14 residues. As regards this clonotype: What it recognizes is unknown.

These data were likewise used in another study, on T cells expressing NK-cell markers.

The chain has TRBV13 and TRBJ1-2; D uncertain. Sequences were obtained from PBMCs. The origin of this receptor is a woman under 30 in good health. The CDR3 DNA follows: TGTGCCAGCAGCTTAGGCTCTGAGGGATCTGGCTACACCTTC. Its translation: CASSLGSEGSGYTF.